A single sample gave rise to the 7 T cell receptor beta chains below, sequenced in a study of cytomegalovirus exposure and HLA in healthy donors. Clones were sequenced by immunoSEQ multiplex PCR, and TCRdb holds only the in-frame ones, with some missing. The table shows approximately 120,000 clones, with roughly 90% occurring only once. Sequencing was performed on PBMCs. These receptors all stem from a woman between 18 and 29 years old in good health and CMV-seronegative.

This clone was observed a single time. V and J are TRBV5-1 and TRBJ2-3; the match to TRBD1 covers 9 bases. The CDR3 has 15 residues. Germline assignment: CDR1 SGHRS and CDR2 YFSETQ. The J segment lost 2 bases and the V segment lost 0 bases, leaving 1 base of the junction unmatched. The CDR3 sequence is CASSLGTGVTDTQYF. CDR3 DNA: TGCGCCAGCAGCTTGGGGACAGGGGTCACAGATACGCAGTATTTT. Filled out from reference TRBV5-1 and TRBJ2-3, the complete variable domain reads KAGVTQTPRYLIKTRGQQVTLSCSPISGHRSVSWYQQTPGQGLQFLFEYFSETQRNKGNFPGRFSGRQFSNSRSEMNVSTLELGDSALYLCASSLGTGVTDTQYFGPGTRLTVL.

V is TRBV4-2 and J is TRBJ1-3; unclear D gene. Germline CDR1 is LGHNA and CDR2 is YNFKEQ. CDR3 size: 15 residues. The V and J ends lost 0 bases and 0 bases respectively, with 6 bases between them. The CDR3 DNA follows: TGTGCCAGCAGCCAAGAGGACTTCTCTGGAAACACCATATATTTT. The encoded protein is CASSQEDFSGNTIYF.

The rearrangement links TRBV10-3 to TRBJ2-1; maybe TRBD2 (6 bases). The CDR3 has 15 amino acids. The V gene's germline CDR1 is ENHRY and CDR2 SYGVKD. Trimming pared 6 bases from V and 1 base from J, leaving 13 bases between. This CDR3 is CAIRDGRRSYNEQFF. The CDR3 bases are TGTGCCATCAGGGACGGGAGAAGGTCCTACAATGAGCAGTTCTTC.

The chain combines TRBV5-4 with TRBJ2-6, with 9 bases fitting TRBD2. Germline assignment: CDR1 SGHNT and CDR2 YYREEE (reference sequence). The length of the CDR3 is 15 residues. J gave up 4 bases and V 2 bases, and 1 base lay outside the gene matches. CDR3 sequence reads: CASSFSGRGANVLTF. In nucleotides, the CDR3 is TGTGCCAGCAGCTTCAGCGGGAGGGGGGCCAACGTCCTGACTTTC. Supplemented by reference TRBV5-4 and TRBJ2-6, the full variable domain reads ETGVTQSPTHLIKTRGQQVTLRCSSQSGHNTVSWYQQALGQGPQFIFQYYREEENGRGNFPPRFSGLQFPNYSSELNVNALELDDSALYLCASSFSGRGANVLTFGAGSRLTVL.

The chain links TRBV25-1 to TRBJ2-7; 7 nucleotides match TRBD2. This CDR3 spans 16 amino acids. V gave up 1 base and J gave up 0 bases; unmatched junction bases: 6. The germline CDR1 and CDR2 sequences are MGHDK and SYGVNS. CDR3 protein: CASSESSGASSYEQYF. For the CDR3, the DNA is TGTGCCAGCAGTGAATCTAGCGGCGCGAGCTCCTACGAGCAGTACTTC.

The chain recombines TRBV6-5 with TRBJ2-5, with 7 nucleotides matching TRBD2. Germline loops: CDR1 MNHEY, CDR2 SVGAGI. The V gene end was trimmed by 2 bases and the J gene end by 3 bases; junction bases not matched to a gene: 0. The CDR3 has 13 amino acids. Here the CDR3 reads CASSYAGEETQYF. CDR3 DNA sequence: TGTGCCAGCAGTTACGCGGGAGAAGAGACCCAGTACTTC.

The rearrangement uses TRBV2 and TRBJ2-7, with D maybe TRBD2 (6 bases). The germline V gene has CDR1 SNHLY and CDR2 FYNNEI. The CDR3 is 17 residues long. Trimming took 6 bases from V and 4 from J, leaving 25 bases between them. CDR3 sequence: CASSGGLRESGGYEQYF. The CDR3 nucleotides are TGTGCCAGCAGCGGGGGTCTCCGGGAAAGCGGCGGTTACGAGCAGTACTTC.